This passage covers 7 T cell receptor beta chains from one sample sequenced in a study of blood T cells in healthy people across ages. For the second PCR, which ran for about 6 to 12 cycles, a sample-barcoded 5' primer and a J-beta primer mix were used. Each CDR3 protein is one row after TCRdb ran MiXCR on the 5' RACE reads. The sample contains more than 1.4 million distinct CDR3 sequences, roughly 40% of which appear only once. The specimen sequenced was blood. These receptors were collected from a woman younger than 30 in good health.

V and J are TRBV6-5 and TRBJ1-2; 7 nucleotides line up with TRBD1. CDR3 size: 13 residues. Per the germline V gene, CDR1 is MNHEY and CDR2 is SVGAGI. V shed 6 bases, J shed 8 bases, and the junction held 9 bases outside the gene matches. This CDR3 is CASRLTGLSGYTF. For the CDR3, the DNA is TGTGCCAGCAGGTTGACAGGGTTGAGCGGCTACACCTTC.

The chain recombines TRBV7-9 with TRBJ2-1, with a tentative D call TRBD1 (6 bases). V was clipped by 2 bases and J by 3 bases, with 17 bases between them. The germline V gene encodes CDR1 SEHNR and CDR2 FQNEAQ (reference sequence). The CDR3 is 17 residues long. The CDR3 DNA reads TGTGCCAGCAGCTTATTGAGGACAGCTGTCCGCTACAATGAGCAGTTCTTC. Translated, it gives CASSLLRTAVRYNEQFF.

This clonotype turned up a few times. This rearrangement joins TRBV7-8 to TRBJ2-1; the D gene could be TRBD1 or TRBD2 (5 bases each). The ends were cut back, 9 bases at V and 6 bases at J, with 18 bases in the middle. Germline V gene sequence: CDR1 SGHVS, CDR2 FQNEAQ. The CDR3 has 14 residues. The CDR3 spells CASVSGQAINEQFF. The CDR3 DNA reads as TGTGCCAGTGTCTCGGGGCAGGCGATCAATGAGCAGTTCTTC.

V is TRBV29-1 and J is TRBJ2-5; 7 bases map to TRBD1. Germline V gene data show CDR1 as SQVTM and CDR2 as ANQGSEA. CDR3 length: 13 residues. The trim removed 5 bases at V and 5 bases at J, leaving 8 bases unmatched. CDR3 in amino acids: CSVRQGLGETQYF. The CDR3 nucleotides are TGCAGCGTTCGACAGGGCCTCGGGGAGACCCAGTACTTC. The variable domain in full, with the rest retrieved from reference TRBV29-1 and TRBJ2-5, is SAVISQKPSRDICQRGTSLTIQCQVDSQVTMMFWYRQQPGQSLTLIATANQGSEATYESGFVIDKFPISRPNLTFSTLTVSNMSPEDSSIYLCSVRQGLGETQYFGPGTRLLVL.

This clonotype was observed a single time. This chain connects TRBV2 to TRBJ1-5; D possibly corresponds to TRBD1 (5 bases). Trimming removed 1 base at V and 0 bases at J, with 10 bases between. In germline, CDR1 is SNHLY, CDR2 FYNNEI. The CDR3 length is 16 residues. Written as DNA, the CDR3 is TGTGCCAGCAGTGAAGGGGGCGTATATAGCAATCAGCCCCAGCATTTT. This codes for CASSEGGVYSNQPQHF.

A note on this clonotype: The junction shows a germline mismatch at one end, possibly a read error. The chain employs TRBV12-3 or TRBV12-4 and TRBJ2-7; maybe TRBD2 (5 bases). The CDR3 sequence is 18 residues long. For the CDR3, the DNA is TGTGCCGGCAGTTTTAGTATATCCACGGACCCAACTAGCTACGAGCAGTACTTC. Residues: CAGSFSISTDPTSYEQYF.

This clonotype was seen only a few times. The rearrangement joins TRBV6-5 to TRBJ1-1, with D possibly TRBD1 on 5 matching bases. The CDR3 extends over 13 amino acids. Germline loops: CDR1 MNHEY, CDR2 SVGAGI. V lost 2 bases and J lost 5, with 9 bases in between. CDR3 in amino acids: CASSYGAGTEAFF. CDR3 coding DNA: TGTGCCAGCAGTTACGGGGCCGGGACTGAAGCTTTCTTT.